The 4 T cell receptor beta chains reported below all come from one sample, sequenced in a study of tissue T cells after allogeneic stem cell transplantation. Using immunoSEQ multiplex PCR, the repertoire was profiled, and TCRdb retains in-frame clones only, with some absent. The table records tens of thousands of clones, 65% to 80% of them present only once. The material sequenced was sorted cells pooled from one or two spleens. The receptors stem from a pool of C57BL/6 mice in good health.

About this clone: Gene names are mouse gene names. The CDR3 goes on 1 residue after the read ends, and that part is filled in from the germline J gene. This chain joins TRBV29 and TRBJ1-1; D is unclear. CDR3 length: 13 residues. CDR1 is MSHET, CDR2 SYDVDS, per germline. Trimming cost V 1 base and J 5 bases, with 8 bases left between them. Partial CDR3 DNA: TGTGCTAGCAGTTTATGGGCAATTACAGAAGTCTTC. Protein sequence: CASSLWAITEVF. The CDR3 in its entirety is CASSLWAITEVFF.

As regards this clone: Mouse gene names and germline throughout. Sequencing ends 1 residue short of the CDR3 end; the germline J gene provides the rest. The V gene is TRBV12-1, the J gene TRBJ2-3; tentative D call: TRBD2 (6 bases). CDR1 is SGHSN and CDR2 is HYEKVE in the germline V gene. The length of the CDR3 is 15 residues. V lost 4 bases, J lost 0 bases, and 13 bases lay in between. The CDR3 loop reads CASSPPGGSAETLYF. CDR3 bases read: TGTGCCAGCTCCCCCCCCGGGGGGAGTGCAGAAACGCTGTAT. Full variable domain (missing parts from reference TRBV12-1 and TRBJ2-3): DSGVVQSPRHIIKEKGGRSVLTCIPISGHSNVVWYQQTLGKELKFLIQHYEKVERDKGFLPSRFSVQQFDDYHSEMNMSALELEDSAMYFCASSPPGGSAETLYFGSGTRLTVL.

On this clone itself: Here the gene names and germline are mouse. The DNA ends 1 residue before the CDR3 does, and the rest of the CDR3 is filled in from the germline J gene. The chain has TRBV13-2 and TRBJ2-3; D may be TRBD2 (6 bases). Germline V gives CDR1 NNHNN, CDR2 SYGAGS (reference sequence). V was cut by 2 bases and J by 6 bases, with 7 bases left in between. CDR3 size: 12 residues. The CDR3: CASGEWGETLYF. The sequenced CDR3 bases are TGTGCCAGCGGTGAATGGGGGGAAACGCTGTAT.

Points on this clone: Genes and germline are mouse. The read ends 1 residue shy of where the CDR3 ends; the end is completed using the germline J gene. The chain recombines TRBV3 with TRBJ2-3, with D possibly TRBD1 on 6 matching bases. The germline V and J ends were trimmed by 8 bases and 3 bases, with 12 bases remaining between them. Germline V CDR1 and CDR2: SNHLY, FYNGKV (reference sequence). This CDR3 is 13 amino acids long. The part of the CDR3 DNA that was read is TGTGCCAGCCAGGGGCAGGGGGCAGAAACGCTGTAT. Amino acids: CASQGQGAETLY. The whole CDR3 is CASQGQGAETLYF.